The clone carrying this T cell receptor (beta chain) was detected a few times. Its antigen is still unknown. The data were obtained in a study of T-cell memory formation after mild COVID-19. UMIs and sample barcodes were carried by the TCR alpha and TCR beta cDNA libraries that 5'RACE produced using constant-segment primers. TCRdb re-called the 5' RACE reads with MiXCR, one entry per CDR3 protein. The sample has a few hundred thousand distinct CDR3 sequences, roughly 21% seen once. The CDR3 length is 13 residues. J gave up 5 bases and V 6 bases, and 10 bases lay outside the gene matches. The V gene's germline CDR1 is SQVTM and CDR2 ANQGSEA. Points from the study as a whole: CD4+ clones that contracted lay mainly in CM and EM; CD8+ ones lay in EMRA.

Material for sequencing was PBMCs or a T cell subset sorted from them (not recorded which). The chain couples TRBV29-1 to TRBJ2-7; 7 bases match TRBD1. The sequence was collected from an adult woman who had mild COVID-19 (a few samples of this study predate the infection). Cell type and time point are not known. Here the CDR3 reads CSVTGVATHEQYF. The CDR3 coding sequence is TGCAGCGTCACAGGGGTAGCCACTCACGAGCAGTACTTC.